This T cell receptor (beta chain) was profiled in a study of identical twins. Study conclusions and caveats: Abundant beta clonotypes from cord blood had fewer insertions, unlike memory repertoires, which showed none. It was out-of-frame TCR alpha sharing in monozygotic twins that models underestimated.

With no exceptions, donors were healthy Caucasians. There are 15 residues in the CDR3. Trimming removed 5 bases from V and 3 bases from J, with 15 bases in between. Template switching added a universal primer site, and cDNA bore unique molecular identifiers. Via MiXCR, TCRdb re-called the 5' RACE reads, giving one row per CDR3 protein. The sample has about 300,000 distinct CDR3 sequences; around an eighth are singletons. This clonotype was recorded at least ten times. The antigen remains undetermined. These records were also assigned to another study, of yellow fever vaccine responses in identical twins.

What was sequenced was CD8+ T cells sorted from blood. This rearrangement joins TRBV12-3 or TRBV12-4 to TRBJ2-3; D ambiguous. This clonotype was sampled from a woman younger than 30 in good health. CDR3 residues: CASSPPGGRTDTQYF. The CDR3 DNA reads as TGTGCCAGCAGTCCTCCGGGTGGCAGGACAGATACGCAGTATTTT.